The 32 T cell receptor beta chains below all came from one sample that was sequenced in a study of cytomegalovirus exposure and HLA in healthy donors. PCR employed 60 Vbeta and 13 Jbeta primers. TCRdb keeps only in-frame clones here, not all; method: immunoSEQ multiplex PCR. The profile shows about 130,000 clones, about 66% of them singletons. Sequencing input: PBMCs. Receptors originate from a man under 40 in good health and CMV-seropositive.

The genes are TRBV19 and TRBJ2-7; possible D gene TRBD2, 6 bases. The CDR3 totals 13 residues. CDR1 and CDR2 from the germline V gene are LNHDA and SQIVND (reference sequence). The germline V and J ends were trimmed by 5 bases and 4 bases, with 12 bases remaining between them. The chain's CDR3 is CASSGLAHYEQYF. DNA for the CDR3: TGTGCCAGTAGTGGCCTAGCGCATTACGAGCAGTACTTC. Full variable domain (remainder filled in from reference TRBV19 and TRBJ2-7): DGGITQSPKYLFRKEGQNVTLSCEQNLNHDAMYWYRQDPGQGLRLIYYSQIVNDFQKGDIAEGYSVSREKKESFPLTVTSAQKNPTAFYLCASSGLAHYEQYFGPGTRLTVT.

V is TRBV19 and J is TRBJ1-1, with a possible D match to TRBD1 (6 bases). This CDR3 has 14 residues. The germline V and J ends were trimmed by 2 bases and 3 bases, with 10 bases remaining between them. CDR1 is LNHDA and CDR2 is SQIVND in the germline V gene (reference sequence). The CDR3 region is CASSISDSHTEAFF. CDR3 sequence (DNA): TGTGCCAGTAGTATATCGGACAGCCACACTGAAGCTTTCTTT.

The chain uses TRBV9 and TRBJ2-7; 7 bases are a match to TRBD2. CDR3 size: 16 residues. With V trimmed by 2 bases and J by 3 bases, 11 bases remained unmatched. CDR1 is SGDLS, CDR2 YYNGEE, per germline. The CDR3 region is CASSVGGDGGYYEQYF. DNA of the CDR3: TGTGCCAGCAGCGTGGGGGGAGACGGGGGGTACTACGAGCAGTACTTC.

The chain joins TRBV15 to TRBJ1-1, with D perhaps TRBD1 (6 bases). The CDR3 has 13 residues. The V and J ends lost 4 bases and 6 bases respectively, with 12 bases between them. The germline V gene encodes CDR1 LNHNV and CDR2 YYDKDF (reference sequence). CDR3 in DNA: TGTGCCACCAGCATTCGACAGGAAGCTGAAGCTTTCTTT. This sequence encodes CATSIRQEAEAFF.

The rearrangement joins TRBV12-5 to TRBJ2-5; D possibly corresponds to TRBD2 (5 bases). The CDR3 covers 15 residues. CDR1 and CDR2 (germline): LGHNT, FRNRAP. V was pared by 2 bases and J by 2 bases, with 12 bases between. CDR3 region: CASGLLDLAQETQYF. CDR3 nucleotides: TGTGCTAGTGGTTTGCTCGACCTAGCTCAAGAGACCCAGTACTTC.

The J gene is TRBJ2-4, the V gene TRBV29-1, with 9 positions matching TRBD1. This CDR3 contains 12 residues. Per the germline V gene, CDR1 is SQVTM and CDR2 is ANQGSEA. Losses at the gene ends were 3 bases for V and 6 bases for J; bases not matched to a gene: 0. CDR3 sequence: CSVEDRGNIQYF. As DNA, the CDR3 is TGCAGCGTTGAGGACAGGGGAAACATTCAGTACTTC.

V gene TRBV29-1 combines with J gene TRBJ1-4; TRBD1 is a possible D gene (6 bases). The CDR3 consists of 13 residues. Germline lookup yields CDR1 SQVTM and CDR2 ANQGSEA. The V end lost 2 bases, the J end lost 8 bases, and 12 bases lay between the germline ends. CDR3 protein: CSVETGMDEKLFF. In DNA, the CDR3 is TGCAGCGTTGAAACAGGGATGGACGAAAAACTGTTTTTT.

The V call is TRBV11-2, the J call TRBJ1-4; tentatively, D is TRBD1 (5 bases). V gave up 2 bases and J gave up 0 bases, with 10 bases separating them. The CDR3 length is 16 residues. Germline CDR1 and CDR2: SGHAT and FQNNGV. The chain's CDR3 is CASSLLGGATNEKLFF. DNA of the CDR3: TGTGCCAGCAGCTTACTCGGGGGGGCAACTAATGAAAAACTGTTTTTT.

The V gene is TRBV7-9, the J gene TRBJ1-3; D uncertain. The CDR3 spans 15 residues. Between the trimmed V and J ends, which lost 8 bases and 0 bases, there was a span of 14 bases. The germline CDR1 and CDR2 sequences are SEHNR and FQNEAQ (reference sequence). CDR3 residues: CASSAGVSSGNTIYF. DNA for the CDR3: TGTGCCAGCTCCGCCGGGGTGAGCTCTGGAAACACCATATATTTT.

CDR3 nucleotide sequence: TGTGCCAGCAGTTCGGGACTAGCGGGAGCGTGGGAAACATACAATGAGCAGTTCTTC. Protein: CASSSGLAGAWETYNEQFF. This chain uses TRBV27 with TRBJ2-1; 14 bases are a match to TRBD2. With V trimmed by 4 bases and J by 4 bases, 12 bases remained unmatched. This CDR3 spans 19 amino acids. Looked up from germline, CDR1 is MNHEY and CDR2 is SMNVEV (reference sequence).

The rearrangement uses TRBV5-1 and TRBJ1-1, with TRBD1 matching 9 bases. The J segment lost 8 bases and the V segment lost 3 bases, leaving 8 bases of the junction unmatched. Germline V CDR1 and CDR2: SGHRS, YFSETQ. The CDR3 covers 14 residues. Written as DNA, the CDR3 is TGCGCCAGCAGCTCCTCCAGGACAGGGGCGGAAGCTTTCTTT. Translation: CASSSSRTGAEAFF.

The chain couples TRBV19 to TRBJ2-1; 8 bases are shared with TRBD2. Trimming removed 4 bases from V and 2 bases from J; junction bases left unmatched: 7. The CDR3 loop spans 16 amino acids. The V gene's germline CDR1 is LNHDA and CDR2 SQIVND (reference sequence). The CDR3 region has the DNA TGTGCCAGTAGTAGGGTAGCGGGACCCCCCTACAATGAGCAGTTCTTC. Its translation: CASSRVAGPPYNEQFF.

This clone was seen once. This sequence joins TRBV9 and TRBJ2-5, with D possibly being TRBD1 (6 bases). Per germline, CDR1 SGDLS and CDR2 YYNGEE. The V end was cut by 7 bases, the J end by 4 bases, with 14 bases between. This CDR3 is built from 13 residues. DNA of the CDR3: TGTGCCAGCGCCGAGGGGGTTCGAGAGACCCAGTACTTC. Protein sequence: CASAEGVRETQYF.

The rearrangement links TRBV30 to TRBJ2-5; TRBD2 is a possible D gene (6 bases). The J call is in doubt because the DNA end fits TRBJ2-7 better. CDR1 and CDR2 from the germline V gene are GTSNPN and SVGIG (reference sequence). This CDR3 is 12 amino acids long. The CDR3 protein is CAWSRGFYEQYF. The DNA of the CDR3 is TGTGCCTGGAGTCGGGGGTTCTACGAGCAGTACTTC.

The count of this clone is one. One end of the junction fails to match germline, which may point to a read error. The chain has TRBV7-3 and TRBJ1-5, with 8 positions matching TRBD1. The CDR3 contains 19 residues. Germline loops: CDR1 SGHTA, CDR2 FQGTGA. CDR3 region: CSSSLAGKTRTGCNQPQHF. CDR3 nucleotide sequence: TGTTCCAGCAGCTTAGCGGGTAAAACCAGGACAGGGTGCAATCAGCCCCAGCATTTT.

The chain couples TRBV1 to TRBJ2-3; the D call of TRBD2 is as the table states it, not checked on the DNA. TRBV1 constitutes a pseudogene. The CDR3 totals 19 residues. The CDR3 sequence: CTSSQVPGIAGVIRDTQYF. CDR3 sequence (DNA): TGCACCAGCAGCCAAGTCCCTGGGATAGCGGGAGTCATTCGAGATACGCAGTATTTT.

Points on this clone: One junction end does not reproduce the germline sequence, and a read error may be involved. The chain carries TRBV28 and TRBJ2-7; the match to TRBD2 covers 8 bases. The CDR3 consists of 12 residues. Germline V gene data show CDR1 as MDHEN and CDR2 as SYDVKM. CDR3 nucleotide sequence: TGTGCCAGCACCCAGATGACCGGGACTAGAGTCTTC. Protein product: CASTQMTGTRVF.

The genes are TRBV19 and TRBJ2-3; maybe TRBD2 (6 bases). The CDR3 totals 14 residues. Deletions cut 3 bases from V and 4 bases from J, with 11 bases between. Germline-derived CDR1 and CDR2 are LNHDA and SQIVND (reference sequence). The CDR3 loop is CASSIRGFPDTQYF. The DNA for the CDR3 is TGTGCCAGTAGTATTCGGGGGTTTCCAGATACGCAGTATTTT.

This chain uses TRBV21-1 with TRBJ2-3; TRBD2 is the table's D call and was not checked against the DNA. TRBV21-1 is labeled a pseudogene. This CDR3 has 14 amino acids. The CDR3 nucleotides are TGTGCCAGCAGCACAGACTCTAGCACAGATACGCAGTATTTT. It specifies CASSTDSSTDTQYF.

This clone was detected a few times. J is TRBJ2-7 and V is TRBV18; 10 positions match TRBD2. V lost 3 bases and J lost 4; bases outside the gene matches: 9. Germline V lookup: CDR1 KGHSH, CDR2 LQKENI. This CDR3 has 16 residues. CDR3 sequence reads: CASSPLAGGVEYEQYF. The CDR3 nucleotides read TGTGCCAGCTCACCGTTAGCGGGAGGTGTAGAATACGAGCAGTACTTC.

The chain has TRBV29-1 and TRBJ1-6, with TRBD1 identical over 7 bases. J lost 8 bases, V lost 7 bases, and 11 bases had no gene match. The CDR3 length is 14 residues. Germline V gives CDR1 SQVTM, CDR2 ANQGSEA. CDR3 protein: CSAKTTGIDSPLHF. The DNA for the CDR3 is TGCAGCGCTAAGACGACAGGGATAGATTCACCCCTCCACTTT.

CDR3 region: CASRWDSDYNEQFF. The CDR3 region has the DNA TGTGCCAGCAGGTGGGACAGTGATTACAATGAGCAGTTCTTC. The chain links TRBV28 to TRBJ2-1, with TRBD1 matching 7 bases. Germline V gives CDR1 MDHEN, CDR2 SYDVKM. The ends lost 6 bases at V and 4 bases at J; junction bases unmatched: 6. The CDR3 is 14 residues long. Full variable domain (missing parts from reference TRBV28 and TRBJ2-1): DVKVTQSSRYLVKRTGEKVFLECVQDMDHENMFWYRQDPGLGLRLIYFSYDVKMKEKGDIPEGYSVSREKKERFSLILESASTNQTSMYLCASRWDSDYNEQFFGPGTRLTVL.

The chain couples TRBV5-1 to TRBJ2-2; TRBD2 aligns across 16 bases. The CDR3 sequence is 19 residues long. The germline V gene has CDR1 SGHRS and CDR2 YFSETQ. With 4 bases clipped from V and 0 bases from J, the junction kept 6 bases outside the gene matches. CDR3 sequence reads: CASSELGLAGGANTGELFF. The CDR3 DNA reads as TGCGCCAGCAGCGAACTGGGACTAGCGGGAGGGGCGAACACCGGGGAGCTGTTTTTT.

The genes are TRBV7-9 and TRBJ2-3; 9 nucleotides agree with TRBD2. V lost 1 base, J lost 3 bases, and 2 bases stayed unmatched. This CDR3 is 15 amino acids long. Germline lookup yields CDR1 SEHNR and CDR2 FQNEAQ (reference sequence). The CDR3 DNA follows: TGTGCCAGCAGCTTAGGACTAGCGGATACAGATACGCAGTATTTT. Its translation is CASSLGLADTDTQYF.

The rearrangement links TRBV29-1 to TRBJ2-7; 8 positions match TRBD2. V shed 7 bases and J 5 bases; nucleotides not matched to a gene: 13. The CDR3 consists of 14 residues. CDR1 and CDR2 (germline): SQVTM, ANQGSEA. In DNA form, the CDR3 reads TGCAGCGCGAAGAGGCTAGCGGGTAAGGACGAGCAGTACTTC. Translating it yields CSAKRLAGKDEQYF.

This rearrangement joins TRBV6-1 to TRBJ2-1, with TRBD1 matching 8 bases. This CDR3 comprises 18 residues. CDR1 and CDR2 (germline): MNHNS, SASEGT. The V gene end was trimmed by 0 bases and the J gene end by 10 bases; junction bases not matched to a gene: 17. Here the CDR3 reads CASSEAPRSIRDRREQFF. CDR3 bases: TGTGCCAGCAGTGAAGCCCCGCGCTCGATCAGGGACAGGCGAGAGCAGTTCTTC.

The chain has TRBV18 and TRBJ2-7, with a weak D call TRBD2 (6 bases). Trimming took 8 bases from V and 3 from J, leaving 17 bases between them. This CDR3 contains 14 residues. Germline CDR1 is KGHSH and CDR2 is LQKENI. CDR3 sequence: CASGTASLRYEQYF. The DNA of the CDR3 is TGTGCCAGCGGGACTGCCTCCCTCCGCTACGAGCAGTACTTC.

The chain combines TRBV6-5 with TRBJ2-7; the match to TRBD1 covers 8 bases. Per germline, CDR1 MNHEY and CDR2 SVGAGI. The V segment lost 4 bases and the J segment 1 base; nucleotides outside the gene matches: 6. This CDR3 has 15 residues. The CDR3 sequence is CASSSPGTGSYEQYF. The CDR3 coding sequence is TGTGCCAGCAGTTCACCCGGGACAGGATCCTACGAGCAGTACTTC.

The rearrangement joins TRBV27 to TRBJ2-4; D ambiguous. V was trimmed by 3 bases and J by 0 bases, leaving 6 bases between them. Germline CDR1 is MNHEY and CDR2 is SMNVEV (reference sequence). The CDR3 length is 14 residues. CDR3 residues: CASSFGRAKNIQYF. The CDR3 DNA is TGTGCCAGCAGTTTCGGTAGAGCCAAAAACATTCAGTACTTC.

The chain carries TRBV6-5 and TRBJ2-5; no clear D gene. Germline CDR1 and CDR2: MNHEY and SVGAGI. Trimming left V 10 bases short and J 1 base short, with 19 bases between. The CDR3 is made up of 15 amino acids. In DNA form, the CDR3 reads TGTGCCACCCTAGAACTTGAGGCCCGCCAAGAGACCCAGTACTTC. Protein: CATLELEARQETQYF.

V is TRBV13 and J is TRBJ2-3, with D possibly being TRBD1 (5 bases). The V and J ends lost 2 bases and 5 bases respectively, with 8 bases between them. The germline CDR1 and CDR2 sequences are PRHDT and FYEKMQ (reference sequence). This CDR3 has 13 residues. CDR3 bases: TGTGCCAGCAGCTTAAAAAGGGGAGATACGCAGTATTTT. It encodes CASSLKRGDTQYF.

A word on this clone: The junction shows a germline mismatch at one end, possibly a read error. The chain joins TRBV7-7 to TRBJ2-1; weak D call: TRBD2 (7 bases). Germline V gene sequence: CDR1 SSHAT, CDR2 FNYEAQ (reference sequence). The CDR3 sequence is 14 residues long. The CDR3 bases are TGTGCTAGCAGCTTAGCGGCAGGAGGGGGGGAACAGTTCTTC. Protein sequence: CASSLAAGGGEQFF.